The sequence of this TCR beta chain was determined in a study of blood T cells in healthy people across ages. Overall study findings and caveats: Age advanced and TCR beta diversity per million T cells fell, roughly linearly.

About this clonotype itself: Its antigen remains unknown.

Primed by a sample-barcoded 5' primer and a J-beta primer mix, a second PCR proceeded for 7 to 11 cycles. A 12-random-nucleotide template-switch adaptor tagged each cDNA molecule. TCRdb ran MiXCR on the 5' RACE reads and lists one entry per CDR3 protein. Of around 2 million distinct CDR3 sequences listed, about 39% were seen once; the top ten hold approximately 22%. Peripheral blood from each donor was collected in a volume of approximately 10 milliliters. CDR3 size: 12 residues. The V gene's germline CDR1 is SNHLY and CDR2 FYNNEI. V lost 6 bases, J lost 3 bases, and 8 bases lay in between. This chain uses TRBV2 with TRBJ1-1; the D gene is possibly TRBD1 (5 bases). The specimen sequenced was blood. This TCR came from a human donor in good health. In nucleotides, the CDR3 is TGTGCCAGCAGGACAGACCACACTGAAGCTTTCTTT. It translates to CASRTDHTEAFF.